This T cell receptor beta chain comes out of a study of T-cell memory formation after mild COVID-19. Overall study: Clusters of TCRs were largely donor specific.

Study-level findings and limits: The study found balanced CD4/CD8 in clones contracting day 15 to 85 and a CD4+ lean in later expanders. Shrinking CD4+ clones were chiefly CM and EM; CD8+ ones were chiefly EMRA. The appearance of some responding clones in pre-infection memory suggested that cross-reactive memory joined.

V lost 2 bases to trimming and J lost 4 bases; unmatched junction nucleotides: 8. The CDR3 length is 16 residues. Germline assignment: CDR1 SGHRS and CDR2 YFSETQ. TCRdb ran MiXCR on the 5' RACE reads and lists one entry per CDR3 protein. The sample consists of approximately 290,000 distinct CDR3 sequences, roughly 8.2% of them appearing once. This clonotype was recorded a few times. Its antigen is undetermined. The source of this sequence is a man between 18 and 35 years old who had mild COVID-19 (a few samples of this study predate the infection). Cell type and time point are not known. This sequence joins TRBV5-1 and TRBJ2-3, with 9 bases lining up with TRBD1. Sequenced input: PBMCs or a T cell subset sorted from them (not recorded which). This CDR3 is CASSLAGQGFPDTQYF. DNA of the CDR3: TGCGCCAGCAGCTTAGCGGGACAGGGTTTCCCAGATACGCAGTATTTT.